This TCR beta chain was recovered during a study of blood T cells in healthy people across ages. As for the study in general: Per two T cells, about one barcoded beta molecule was captured through template switching.

This clonotype was counted many times. The authors ran a second PCR of about 6 to 11 cycles using a sample-barcoded 5' primer and a J-beta primer mix. A single record per CDR3 protein comes from TCRdb applying MiXCR to the 5' RACE reads. The data contain 800,000 to 950,000 distinct CDR3 sequences, around 29% of them seen just once; the ten biggest clones take up about 10%. After removal of 5 bases from V and 2 bases from J, the junction contained 5 bases not matched to a gene. Germline V gives CDR1 SGHRS, CDR2 YFSETQ. The CDR3 has 14 amino acids. This same sample was also taken into another study, of T cells of mothers and their children.

Sequencing was performed on blood. V gene TRBV5-1 combines with J gene TRBJ2-7; TRBD1 agrees at 9 bases. This receptor was taken from a middle-aged woman in good health. The CDR3 bases are TGCGCCAGCAGAAGGACAGGGGAGACCTACGAGCAGTACTTC. Amino acid sequence: CASRRTGETYEQYF.